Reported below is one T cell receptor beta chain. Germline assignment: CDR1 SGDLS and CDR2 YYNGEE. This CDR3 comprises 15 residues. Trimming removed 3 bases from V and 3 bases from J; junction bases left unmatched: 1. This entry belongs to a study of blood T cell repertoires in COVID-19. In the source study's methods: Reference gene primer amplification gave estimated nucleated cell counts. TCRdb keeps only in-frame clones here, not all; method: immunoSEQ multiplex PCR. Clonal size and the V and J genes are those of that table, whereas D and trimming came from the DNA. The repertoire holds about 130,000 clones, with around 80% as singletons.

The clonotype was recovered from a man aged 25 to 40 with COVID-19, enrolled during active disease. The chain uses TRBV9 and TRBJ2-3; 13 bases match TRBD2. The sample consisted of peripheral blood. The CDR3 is CASSATSGRTDTQYF. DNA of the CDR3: TGTGCCAGCAGCGCGACTAGCGGGAGGACAGATACGCAGTATTTT.